This T cell receptor beta chain emerged from a study of control samples from healthy donors and cancer patients. The CDR3 runs to 14 residues. The germline gives CDR1 ENHRY, CDR2 SYGVKD. Trimming stripped 1 base from V and 0 bases from J, with 7 bases between. Profiling relied on immunoSEQ multiplex PCR, and the TCRdb table lists in-frame clones only, not all of them. Here the sample spans about 180,000 clones, more than 90% being singletons. The rearrangement links TRBV10-3 to TRBJ2-7, with D hard to call. The sequenced sample was blood. This sequence originates from a man aged 25 to 45 in good health. CDR3 loop: CAISEFQSSYEQYF. As DNA, the CDR3 is TGTGCCATCAGTGAGTTTCAGAGCTCCTACGAGCAGTACTTC.